This T cell receptor beta chain was captured in a study of cytomegalovirus exposure and HLA in healthy donors. For this clone: No antigen is known for it.

Study findings and constraints: Some public TCRs appeared in many individuals, while most sequences were rare.

Germline-derived CDR1 and CDR2 are KGHSH and LQKENI. The ends lost 1 base at V and 2 bases at J; junction bases unmatched: 4. CDR3 length: 15 residues. Method: immunoSEQ multiplex PCR; TCRdb's copy keeps in-frame clones and lacks some. The sample contains around 140,000 clones, 94% of which appear only once. What was sequenced was PBMCs. The origin of this receptor is a man younger than 35 in good health and CMV-seropositive. V and J are TRBV18 and TRBJ2-5, with 7 positions matching TRBD1. CDR3 amino acids: CASSPLGTEQETQYF. The CDR3 region has the DNA TGTGCCAGCTCACCACTCGGGACAGAGCAAGAGACCCAGTACTTC.